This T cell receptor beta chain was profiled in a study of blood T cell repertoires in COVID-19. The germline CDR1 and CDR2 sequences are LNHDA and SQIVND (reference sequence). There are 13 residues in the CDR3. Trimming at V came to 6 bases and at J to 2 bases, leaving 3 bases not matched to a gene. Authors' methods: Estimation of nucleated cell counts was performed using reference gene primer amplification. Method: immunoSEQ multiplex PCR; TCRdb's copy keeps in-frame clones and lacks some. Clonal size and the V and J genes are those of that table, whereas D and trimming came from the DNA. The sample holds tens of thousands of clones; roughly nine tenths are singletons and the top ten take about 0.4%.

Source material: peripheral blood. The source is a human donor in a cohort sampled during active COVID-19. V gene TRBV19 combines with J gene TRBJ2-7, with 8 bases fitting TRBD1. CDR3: CASSRTGTYEQYF. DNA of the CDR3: TGTGCCAGTAGCCGGACAGGGACCTACGAGCAGTACTTC.